This is a list of T cell receptor beta chains from one sample in a study of T cells after posttransplantation cyclophosphamide. Method: immunoSEQ multiplex PCR; TCRdb's copy keeps in-frame clones and lacks some. This sample carries fewer than 35,000 clones, none of them present only once. Sequencing was carried out using PBMCs. The receptors come from a woman in her thirties in good health and a related stem cell transplant donor. The CDR3 runs from the conserved cysteine through the conserved F or W. Each record gives: J gene, D gene, clone size, V gene, CDR3 protein, CDR3 DNA. D genes are given only for firm matches. Clone size is stated in some rows and not others, as once, few, many or a class when expanded.

TRBJ1-1	TRBD1	many	TRBV12-3/TRBV12-4	CASSFHSGTGTTEAFF	TGTGCCAGCAGTTTTCACTCGGGGACAGGGACCACTGAAGCTTTCTTT
TRBJ1-5	.	many	TRBV19	CASLRSRGVDQPQHF	TGTGCCAGTCTGAGGTCGAGGGGCGTCGATCAGCCCCAGCATTTT
TRBJ1-2	.	many	TRBV27	CASSVQGIYGYTF	TGTGCCAGCAGTGTGCAGGGGATCTATGGCTACACCTTC
TRBJ2-7	TRBD1	many	TRBV2	CASSEGRQGDLYEQYF	TGTGCCAGCAGTGAAGGTAGACAGGGAGATCTCTACGAGCAGTACTTC
TRBJ2-1	TRBD2	many	TRBV6-4	CASSEERGANNEQFF	TGTGCCAGCAGTGAAGAGCGGGGGGCAAACAATGAGCAGTTCTTC
TRBJ2-5	.	few	TRBV2	CASSGRGAALQETQYF	TGTGCCAGCAGTGGGAGAGGGGCCGCCCTCCAAGAGACCCAGTACTTC
TRBJ1-4	.	many	TRBV15	CATSKQKIATNEKLFF	TGTGCCACCAGCAAACAGAAGATAGCAACTAATGAAAAACTGTTTTTT
TRBJ2-3	TRBD1	.	TRBV5-1	CASALNPATGGTDTQYF	TGCGCCAGCGCCCTAAACCCCGCGACAGGGGGCACAGATACGCAGTATTTT
TRBJ2-1	TRBD2	many	TRBV7-6	CASSIGTSGGEEQFF	TGTGCCAGCAGCATCGGGACTAGCGGGGGGGAGGAGCAGTTCTTC
TRBJ1-5	TRBD1	many	TRBV5-6	CASTQRGGTGNQPQHF	TGTGCCAGCACGCAACGGGGTGGGACAGGTAATCAGCCCCAGCATTTT
TRBJ2-1	TRBD2	medium-sized	TRBV4-1	CASSQLAGLAGAREQFF	TGCGCCAGCAGCCAATTAGCGGGACTAGCGGGGGCACGTGAGCAGTTCTTC
TRBJ1-3	TRBD1	many	TRBV12-3/TRBV12-4	CASSFRDSSGNTIYF	TGTGCCAGCAGTTTTCGGGACAGCTCTGGAAACACCATATATTTT
TRBJ2-1	.	many	TRBV7-7	CASSKGSYNEQFF	TGTGCCAGCAGTAAAGGCTCCTACAATGAGCAGTTCTTC
TRBJ2-2	TRBD2	.	TRBV6-5	CASRGGSGELFF	TGTGCCTCCCGGGGGGGGTCCGGGGAGCTGTTTTTT
TRBJ2-2	TRBD1	few	TRBV9	CASSAPGQGYTGELFF	TGTGCCAGCAGCGCCCCGGGACAGGGGTACACCGGGGAGCTGTTTTTT
TRBJ2-3	.	.	TRBV11-2	CASSDRLRLSTDTQYF	TGTGCCAGCAGCGACAGACTCCGCCTTAGCACAGATACGCAGTATTTT
TRBJ1-1	TRBD1	many	TRBV10-3	CAISAGQGITEAFF	TGTGCCATCAGTGCGGGACAGGGGATCACTGAAGCTTTCTTT